This record looks at one TCR beta chain sequence and its context. The antigen remains undetermined. The CDR3 consists of 13 residues. Trimming stripped 6 bases from V and 4 bases from J, with 12 bases between. Looked up from germline, CDR1 is SEHNR and CDR2 is FQNEAQ (reference sequence). Primers: 60 Vbeta forward and 13 Jbeta reverse. Measured with immunoSEQ multiplex PCR; TCRdb has only the in-frame clones, and not every one. The sample records roughly 120,000 clones, 65% to 90% being singletons. The sample is drawn from a study of cytomegalovirus exposure and HLA in healthy donors. Across the study: An earlier analysis found some 120 million unique TCR beta sequences from approximately 190 million T cells. General study findings and limits: A missense variant in DCLRE1C was later tied to TCR beta V- and J-gene trimming.

The sequence derives from a woman aged 18-35 years in good health and CMV-seropositive. Sequencing input: PBMCs. The chain combines TRBV7-9 with TRBJ1-1; the D is unclear. The CDR3 here is CASRRRGVTEAFF. CDR3 bases: TGTGCCAGCAGGAGGCGGGGAGTCACTGAAGCTTTCTTT.